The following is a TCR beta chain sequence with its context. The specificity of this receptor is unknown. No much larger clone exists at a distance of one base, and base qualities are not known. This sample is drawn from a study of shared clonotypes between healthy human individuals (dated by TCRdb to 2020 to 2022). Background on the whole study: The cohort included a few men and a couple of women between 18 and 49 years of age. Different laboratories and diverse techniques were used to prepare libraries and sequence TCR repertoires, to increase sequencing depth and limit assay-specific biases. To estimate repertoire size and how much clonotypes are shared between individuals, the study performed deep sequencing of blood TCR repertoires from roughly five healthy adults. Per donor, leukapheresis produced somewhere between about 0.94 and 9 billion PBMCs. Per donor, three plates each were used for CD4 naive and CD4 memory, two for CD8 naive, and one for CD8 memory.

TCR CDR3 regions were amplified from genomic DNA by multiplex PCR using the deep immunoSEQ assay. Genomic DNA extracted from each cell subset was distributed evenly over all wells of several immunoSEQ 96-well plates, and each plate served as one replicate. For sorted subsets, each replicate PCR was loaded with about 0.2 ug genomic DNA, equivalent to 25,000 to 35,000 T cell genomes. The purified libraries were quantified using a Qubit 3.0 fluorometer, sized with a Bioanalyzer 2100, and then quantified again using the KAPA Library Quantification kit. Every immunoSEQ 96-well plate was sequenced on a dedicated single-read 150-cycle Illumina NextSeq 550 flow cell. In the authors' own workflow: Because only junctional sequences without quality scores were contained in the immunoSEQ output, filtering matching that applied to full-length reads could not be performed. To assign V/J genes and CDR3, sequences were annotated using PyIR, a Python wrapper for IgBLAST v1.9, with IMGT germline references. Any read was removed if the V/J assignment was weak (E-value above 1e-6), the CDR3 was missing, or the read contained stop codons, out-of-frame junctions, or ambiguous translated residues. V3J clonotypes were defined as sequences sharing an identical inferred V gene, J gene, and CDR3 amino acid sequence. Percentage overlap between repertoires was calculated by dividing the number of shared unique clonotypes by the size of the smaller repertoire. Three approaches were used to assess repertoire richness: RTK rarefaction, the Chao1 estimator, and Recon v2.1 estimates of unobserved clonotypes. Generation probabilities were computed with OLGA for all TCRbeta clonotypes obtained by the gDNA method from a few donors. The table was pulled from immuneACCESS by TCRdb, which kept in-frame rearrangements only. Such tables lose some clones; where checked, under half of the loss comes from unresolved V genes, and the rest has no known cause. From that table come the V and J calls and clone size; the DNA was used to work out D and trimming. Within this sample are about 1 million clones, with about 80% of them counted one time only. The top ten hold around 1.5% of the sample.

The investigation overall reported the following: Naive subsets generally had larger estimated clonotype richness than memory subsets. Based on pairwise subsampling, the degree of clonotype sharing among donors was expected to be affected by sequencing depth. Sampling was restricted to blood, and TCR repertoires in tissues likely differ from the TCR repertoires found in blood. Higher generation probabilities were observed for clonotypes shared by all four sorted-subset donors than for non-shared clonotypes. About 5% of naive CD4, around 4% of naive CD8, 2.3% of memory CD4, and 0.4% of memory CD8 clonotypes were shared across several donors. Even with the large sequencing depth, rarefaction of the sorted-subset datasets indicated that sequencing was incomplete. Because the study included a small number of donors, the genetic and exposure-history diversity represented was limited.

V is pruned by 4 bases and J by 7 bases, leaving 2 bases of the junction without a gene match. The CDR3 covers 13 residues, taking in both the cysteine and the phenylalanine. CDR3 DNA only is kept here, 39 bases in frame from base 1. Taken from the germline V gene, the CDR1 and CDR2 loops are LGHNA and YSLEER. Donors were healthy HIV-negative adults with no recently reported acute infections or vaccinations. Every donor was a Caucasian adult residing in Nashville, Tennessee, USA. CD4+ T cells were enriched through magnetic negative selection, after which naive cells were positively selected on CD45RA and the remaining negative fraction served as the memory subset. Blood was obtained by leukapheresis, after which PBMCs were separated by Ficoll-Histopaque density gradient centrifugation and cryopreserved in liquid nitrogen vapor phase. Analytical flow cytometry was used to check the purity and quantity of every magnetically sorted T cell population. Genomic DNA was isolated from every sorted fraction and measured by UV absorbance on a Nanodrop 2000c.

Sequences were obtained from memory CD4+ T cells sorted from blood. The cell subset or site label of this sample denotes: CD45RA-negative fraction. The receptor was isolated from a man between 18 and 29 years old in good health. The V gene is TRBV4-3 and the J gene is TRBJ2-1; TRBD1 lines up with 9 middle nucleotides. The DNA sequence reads TGCGCCAGCAGCCCCGACAGGGGGAATGAGCAGTTCTTC. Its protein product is CASSPDRGNEQFF.